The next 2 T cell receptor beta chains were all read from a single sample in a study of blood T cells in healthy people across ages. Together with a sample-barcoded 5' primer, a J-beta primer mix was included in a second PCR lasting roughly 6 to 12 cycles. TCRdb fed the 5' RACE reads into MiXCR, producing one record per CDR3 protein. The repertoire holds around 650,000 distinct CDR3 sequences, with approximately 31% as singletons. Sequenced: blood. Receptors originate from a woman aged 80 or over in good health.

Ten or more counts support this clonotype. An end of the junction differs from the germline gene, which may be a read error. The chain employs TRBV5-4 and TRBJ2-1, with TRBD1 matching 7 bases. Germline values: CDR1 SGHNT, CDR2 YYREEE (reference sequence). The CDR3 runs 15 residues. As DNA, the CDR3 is TGTGCCAGCAGCCCGGGACCCAGGGGGAACAAGGAGCAGTTCTTC. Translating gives CASSPGPRGNKEQFF.

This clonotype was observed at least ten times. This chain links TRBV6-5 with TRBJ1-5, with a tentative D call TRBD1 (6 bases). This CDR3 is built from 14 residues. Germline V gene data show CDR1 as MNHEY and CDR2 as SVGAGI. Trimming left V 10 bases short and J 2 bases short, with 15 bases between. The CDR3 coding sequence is TGTGCCACCACCCCTCCAGGGGGCAATCAGCCCCAGCATTTT. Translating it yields CATTPPGGNQPQHF.